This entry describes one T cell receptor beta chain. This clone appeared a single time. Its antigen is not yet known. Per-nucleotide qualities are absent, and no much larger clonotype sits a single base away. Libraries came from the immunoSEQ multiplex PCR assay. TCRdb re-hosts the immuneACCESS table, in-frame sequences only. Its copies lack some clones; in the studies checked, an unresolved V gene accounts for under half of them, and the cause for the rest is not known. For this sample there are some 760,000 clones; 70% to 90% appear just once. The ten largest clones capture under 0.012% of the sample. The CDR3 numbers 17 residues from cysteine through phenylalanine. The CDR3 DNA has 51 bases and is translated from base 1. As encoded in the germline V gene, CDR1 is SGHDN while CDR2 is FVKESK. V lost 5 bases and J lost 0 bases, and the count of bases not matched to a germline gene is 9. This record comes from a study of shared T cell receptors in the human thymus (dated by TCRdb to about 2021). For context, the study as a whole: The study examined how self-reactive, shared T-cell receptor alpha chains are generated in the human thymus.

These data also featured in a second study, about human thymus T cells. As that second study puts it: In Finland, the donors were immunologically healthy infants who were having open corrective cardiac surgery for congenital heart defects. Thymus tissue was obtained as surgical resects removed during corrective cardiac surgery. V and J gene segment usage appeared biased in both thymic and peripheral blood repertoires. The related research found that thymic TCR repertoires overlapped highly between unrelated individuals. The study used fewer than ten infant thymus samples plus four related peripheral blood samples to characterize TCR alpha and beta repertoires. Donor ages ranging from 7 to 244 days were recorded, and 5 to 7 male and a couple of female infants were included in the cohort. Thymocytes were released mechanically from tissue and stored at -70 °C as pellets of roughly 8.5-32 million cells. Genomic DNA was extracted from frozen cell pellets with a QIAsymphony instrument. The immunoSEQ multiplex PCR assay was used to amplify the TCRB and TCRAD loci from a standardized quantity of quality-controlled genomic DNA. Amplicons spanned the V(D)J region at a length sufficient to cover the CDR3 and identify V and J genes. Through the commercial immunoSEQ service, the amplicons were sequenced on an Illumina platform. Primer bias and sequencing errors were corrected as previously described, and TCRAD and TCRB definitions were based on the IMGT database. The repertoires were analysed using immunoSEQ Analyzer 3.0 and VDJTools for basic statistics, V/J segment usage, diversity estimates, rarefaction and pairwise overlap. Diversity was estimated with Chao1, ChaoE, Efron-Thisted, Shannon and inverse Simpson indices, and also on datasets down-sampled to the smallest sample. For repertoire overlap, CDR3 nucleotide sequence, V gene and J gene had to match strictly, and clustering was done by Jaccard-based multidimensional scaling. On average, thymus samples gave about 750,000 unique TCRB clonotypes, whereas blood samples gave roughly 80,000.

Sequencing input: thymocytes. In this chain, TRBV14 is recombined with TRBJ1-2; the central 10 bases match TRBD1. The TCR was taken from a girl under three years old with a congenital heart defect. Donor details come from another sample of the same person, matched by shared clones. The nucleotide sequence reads TGTGCCAGCAGCTCCCCCGGGACAGGGGCCTCTAACTATGGCTACACCTTC. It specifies CASSSPGTGASNYGYTF.